This is a list of T cell receptor beta chains from one sample in a study of Ad26.COV2.S vaccination and SARS-CoV-2 variants. The protocol was immunoSEQ multiplex PCR, while the TCRdb copy is restricted to in-frame clones and leaves out a portion. The repertoire holds about 400,000 clones, approximately 91% seen once, with under 4% in the top ten. This material consisted of peripheral blood, taken in a trial of Ad26.COV2.S vaccine versus placebo. These receptor sequences come from a person aged 18 to 59 who received the Ad26.COV2.S COVID-19 vaccine or a placebo. Each CDR3 is given without its conserved first and last residue. Each record gives: CDR3 protein, V gene, J gene.

ASSRDRVNTGELF	TRBV6-4	TRBJ2-2
ASSIGGIQY	TRBV19	TRBJ2-4
AISLTGTSGAHAGTQY	TRBV10-3	TRBJ2-5
ASSRTGGETQY	TRBV27	TRBJ2-5
ASSLVLDVDEQY	TRBV7-9	TRBJ2-7
ASSDSLATDTQY	TRBV6-4	TRBJ2-3
ASSQSAGQYEQY	TRBV16	TRBJ2-7
ASSDHRGTGTGELF	TRBV6-1	TRBJ2-2
ASRIQGVNAF	TRBV12-3/TRBV12-4	TRBJ1-1
ASSPSGGTGGAEQY	TRBV3-1/TRBV3-2	TRBJ2-7
ASARDRGPNYGYT	TRBV2	TRBJ1-2
ASSLSLEATSYEQY	TRBV7-7	TRBJ2-7
ASSFTENTEAF	TRBV6-5	TRBJ1-1
ATPELRGAKNIQY	TRBV6-4	TRBJ2-4
ASSESRDYNSPLH	TRBV10-2	TRBJ1-6
ASSSTTQPQH	TRBV5-6	TRBJ1-5
ASSLGTGLNQPQH	TRBV7-9	TRBJ1-5
ASSQKGRGPNTGELF	TRBV4-3	TRBJ2-2
ASRHNQGAHTEAF	TRBV7-2	TRBJ1-1
AWDPGQRETQY	TRBV30	TRBJ2-5
ASSRWAGGGTGELF	TRBV27	TRBJ2-2
ASTYGLAGASGKNIQY	TRBV5-4	TRBJ2-4
ASSESRPGGSGELF	TRBV10-1	TRBJ2-2
ASSREYEQY	TRBV7-9	TRBJ2-7
ASSEDAYGYT	TRBV2	TRBJ1-2
ASSPRTGENYGYT	TRBV19	TRBJ1-2
SGTSTDTQY	TRBV20-1	TRBJ2-3
ASSLEGHSPLH	TRBV11-2	TRBJ1-6
ATRNLKVGQGNSLNEKLF	TRBV15	TRBJ1-4
ASSYGIAGIQETQY	TRBV6-5	TRBJ2-5
ASSDGRDSGANVLT	TRBV6-4	TRBJ2-6
ASSQGGGNTEAF	TRBV3-1/TRBV3-2	TRBJ1-1
ASSLRQGGEQY	TRBV5-1	TRBJ2-7
ASSLGRGDTDTQY	TRBV7-2	TRBJ2-3
ASSLVLAGRGTQY	TRBV5-5	TRBJ2-5
ASSIERGPYNEQF	TRBV19	TRBJ2-1